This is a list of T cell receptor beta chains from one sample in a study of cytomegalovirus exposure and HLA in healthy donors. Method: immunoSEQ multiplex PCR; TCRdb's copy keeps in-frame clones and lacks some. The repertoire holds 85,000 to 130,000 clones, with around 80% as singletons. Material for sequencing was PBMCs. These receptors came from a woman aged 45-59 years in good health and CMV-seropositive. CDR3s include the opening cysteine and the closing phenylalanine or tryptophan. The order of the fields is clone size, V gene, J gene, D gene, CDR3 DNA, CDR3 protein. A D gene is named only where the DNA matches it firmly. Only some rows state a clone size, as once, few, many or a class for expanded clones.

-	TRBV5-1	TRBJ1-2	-	TGCGCCAGCAGCCCGGGACACGAACGCTATGGCTACACCTTC	CASSPGHERYGYTF
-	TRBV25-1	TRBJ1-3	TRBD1	TGTGCCAGCAGTGAAAGGACAGGCCACAGCTCTGGAAACACCATATATTTT	CASSERTGHSSGNTIYF
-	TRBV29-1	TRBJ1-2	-	TGCAGCGTTGATGGGGGATGGGGGGGCGGCTACACCTTC	CSVDGGWGGGYTF
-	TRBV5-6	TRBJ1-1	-	TGTGCCAGCAGCTTGGAGGGCAGGGGATACACTGAAGCTTTCTTT	CASSLEGRGYTEAFF
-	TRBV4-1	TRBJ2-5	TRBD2	TGCGCCAGCAGCCAAGATGGAGCGGGAGGGGTGGGTGGCCAGTACTTC	CASSQDGAGGVGGQYF
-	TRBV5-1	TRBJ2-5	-	TGCGCCAGCAGCTTGGGGCAGGGACAAGAGACCCAGTACTTC	CASSLGQGQETQYF
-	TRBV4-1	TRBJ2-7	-	TGCGCCAGCAGCCAAGACCGGGGATACGAGCAGTACTTC	CASSQDRGYEQYF
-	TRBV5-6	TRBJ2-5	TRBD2	TGTGCCAGCAGCAGGGGACTACCGCCAAGGACCCAGTACTTC	CASSRGLPPRTQYF
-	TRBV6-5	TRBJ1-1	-	TGTGCCAGCAGGGAGGGGAGTATGAACACTGAAGCTTTCTTT	CASREGSMNTEAFF
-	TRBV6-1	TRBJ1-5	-	TGTGCCAGCAGTGACGGGGAGGGCAATCAGCCCCAGCATTTT	CASSDGEGNQPQHF
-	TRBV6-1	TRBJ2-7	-	TGTGCCAGCAGTGAAGCGGGCGGGGGCCAAAAACTTTCCTACGAGCAGTACTTC	CASSEAGGGQKLSYEQYF
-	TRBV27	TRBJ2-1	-	TGTGCCAGCAGCCCCCGCGGTCGTGAGCAGTTCTTC	CASSPRGREQFF
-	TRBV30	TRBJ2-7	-	TGTGCCGCTATAAGGCAGGGCGAAACCTACGAGCAGTACTTC	CAAIRQGETYEQYF
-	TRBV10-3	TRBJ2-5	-	TGTGCCATCAGACAGGACAACCAAGAGACCCAGTACTTC	CAIRQDNQETQYF
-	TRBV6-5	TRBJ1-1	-	TGTGTCAGCAGTTACGGCAGGGGTGGCACTGAAGCTTTCTTT	CVSSYGRGGTEAFF
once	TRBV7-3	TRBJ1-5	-	TGTGCCAGCAGCTTAGAGTCTGTTACGAATCAGCCCCAGCATTTT	CASSLESVTNQPQHF
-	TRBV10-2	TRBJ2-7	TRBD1	TGCGCCAGCAGTGATTATCGGGACAGAAGTTCCTACGAGCAGTACTTC	CASSDYRDRSSYEQYF
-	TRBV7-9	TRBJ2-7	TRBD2	TGTGCCAGCAGCGGGGGGGGGATCCCTTTTCACGAGCAGTACTTC	CASSGGGIPFHEQYF
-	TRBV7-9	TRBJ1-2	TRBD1	TGTGCCAGCAGCCCACAGGGGGCCTATGGCTACACCTTC	CASSPQGAYGYTF
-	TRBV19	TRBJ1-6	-	TGTGCCAGTACCGGACAGAGCTCCTATAATTCACCCCTCCACTTT	CASTGQSSYNSPLHF
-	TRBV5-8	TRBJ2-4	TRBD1	TGTGCCAGCAGCTTGGGACAGGGTGTTACCATTCAGTACTTC	CASSLGQGVTIQYF
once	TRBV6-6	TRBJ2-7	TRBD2	TGTGCCAGCATTAGGGTGGGGCGGGGGGCCTCCTACGAGCAGTACTTC	CASIRVGRGASYEQYF
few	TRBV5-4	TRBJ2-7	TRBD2	TGTGCCAGCAGCTTGGCGGCTAGCGGGGGGGCCTACGAGCAGTACTTC	CASSLAASGGAYEQYF
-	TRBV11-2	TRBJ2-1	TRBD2	TGTGCCAGCAGCGCACTTAGCGGGAATTACAATGAGCAGTTCTTC	CASSALSGNYNEQFF
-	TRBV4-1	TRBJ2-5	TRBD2	TGCGCCAGCAGCCCCAGGGGAACTAGCGGGAGATGGGAGACCCAGTACTTC	CASSPRGTSGRWETQYF
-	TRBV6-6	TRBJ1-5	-	TGTGCCAGCAGCCTGGGAAGAGGCCGCAGGGATCAGCCCCAGCATTTT	CASSLGRGRRDQPQHF
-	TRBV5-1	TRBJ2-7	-	TGCGCCAGCAGCTTAGACAGCCACTCCTACGAGCAGTACTTC	CASSLDSHSYEQYF
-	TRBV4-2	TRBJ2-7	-	TGTGCCAGCAGCGGACGTGACAGGGAGGTGTCGTCCGAGCAGTACTTC	CASSGRDREVSSEQYF
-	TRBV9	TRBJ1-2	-	TGTGCCAGCAGCCGAGGGGTACAGGGAGATTATGGCTACACCTTC	CASSRGVQGDYGYTF
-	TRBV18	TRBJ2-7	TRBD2	TGTGCCAGCTCACCACCGGGACTAGCGTCCAGGGAGCAGTACTTC	CASSPPGLASREQYF
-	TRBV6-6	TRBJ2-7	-	TGTGCCAGCACACAGGGTGGCGAGCAGTACTTC	CASTQGGEQYF
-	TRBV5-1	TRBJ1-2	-	TGCGCCAGCAGCTTGGGGGGGCAGGCGGGCTATGGCTACACCTTC	CASSLGGQAGYGYTF
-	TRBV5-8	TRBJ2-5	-	TGTGCCAGCAGCTTGACGTTCTTGGGGGGAGAGGGGCAAGAGACCCAGTACTTC	CASSLTFLGGEGQETQYF
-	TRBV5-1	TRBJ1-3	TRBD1	TGCGCCAGCAGTAGGACAGGGGCGAACGGAAACACCATATATTTT	CASSRTGANGNTIYF
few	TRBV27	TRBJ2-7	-	TGTGCCAGCAGGAGGCAGGGAGGTTCCTACGAGCAGTACTTC	CASRRQGGSYEQYF
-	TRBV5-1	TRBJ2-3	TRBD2	TGCGCCAGCAGCGCCCGGGGCGGGGGGGCGCGCCCGGCAGATACGCAGTATTTT	CASSARGGGARPADTQYF
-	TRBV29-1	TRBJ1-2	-	TGCAGCGTTGAGGACAGCCCGTTGGGCTACACCTTC	CSVEDSPLGYTF
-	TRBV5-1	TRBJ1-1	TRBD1	TGCGCCAGCAGCCTGGGACAGGGGAGGGTGGACACTGAAGCTTTCTTT	CASSLGQGRVDTEAFF
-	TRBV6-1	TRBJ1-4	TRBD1	TGTGCCAGCCTGGACAGGGGGAGAGAAAAACTGTTTTTT	CASLDRGREKLFF
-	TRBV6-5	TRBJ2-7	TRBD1	TGTGCCAGCAGTTTGGGACAGGGACTGGGTGAGCAGTACTTC	CASSLGQGLGEQYF
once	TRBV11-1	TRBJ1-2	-	TGTGCCAGCAGCTCCTCGGGTGGGGGGGCTAACTATGGCTACACCTTC	CASSSSGGGANYGYTF
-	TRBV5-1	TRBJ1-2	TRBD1	TGCGCCAGCAGCTTATGGGACAGGGATGGCTACACCTTC	CASSLWDRDGYTF
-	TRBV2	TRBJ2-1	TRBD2	TGTGCCAGCAGTCGACTAGCGTACAATGAGCAGTTCTTC	CASSRLAYNEQFF
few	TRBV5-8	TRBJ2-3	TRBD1	TGTGCCAGCAGCTTGACAGGGGCTAGCACAGATACGCAGTATTTT	CASSLTGASTDTQYF
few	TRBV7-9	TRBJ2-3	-	TGTGCCAGCAGCTCATTGGGCGGGCTCCAGGCAAGGACAGATACGCAGTATTTT	CASSSLGGLQARTDTQYF
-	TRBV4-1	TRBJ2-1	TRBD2	TGCGCCAGCAGCCACGTCGCGACGGGGGGCTCCTACAATGAGCAGTTCTTC	CASSHVATGGSYNEQFF
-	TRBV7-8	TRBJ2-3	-	TGTGCCAGCAGCTTAGTTGCGGCTATGGGCACAGATACGCAGTATTTT	CASSLVAAMGTDTQYF
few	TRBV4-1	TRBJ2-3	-	TGCGCCAGCAGTTTAGCAAACGGAAGGTCTATAACAGATACGCAGTATTTT	CASSLANGRSITDTQYF
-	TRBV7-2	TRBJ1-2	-	TGTGCCAGCAGCTTGGGGCTTCTCTATGGCTACACCTTC	CASSLGLLYGYTF
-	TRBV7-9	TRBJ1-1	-	TGTGCCAGCAGCTTAGGAATTCAGGAAGCTTTCTTT	CASSLGIQEAFF
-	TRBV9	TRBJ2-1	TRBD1	TGTGCCAGCAGCGGACTGACAGGGACCTACAATGAGCAGTTCTTC	CASSGLTGTYNEQFF
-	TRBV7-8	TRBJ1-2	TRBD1	TGTGCCAGCAGCTCCCGACAGGGGCACTATGGCTACACCTTC	CASSSRQGHYGYTF
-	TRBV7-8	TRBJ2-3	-	TGTGCCAGCAGCTATAGGGGTGACGGCACAGATACGCAGTATTTT	CASSYRGDGTDTQYF
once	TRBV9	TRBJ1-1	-	TGTGCCAGCAGCGTAGGTCAGGGGACCAACACTGAAGCTTTCTTT	CASSVGQGTNTEAFF
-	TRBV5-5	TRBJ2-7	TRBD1	TGTGCCAGCAGGAAACCGGAGACAGGGGTTTACGAGCAGTACTTC	CASRKPETGVYEQYF
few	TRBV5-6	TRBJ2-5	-	TGTGCCAGCAGCAATGTAGCGACGGTAGGGACCCAGTACTTC	CASSNVATVGTQYF
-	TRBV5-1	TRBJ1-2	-	TGCGCCAGCAGCTTGCAGGGCTATGGCTACACCTTC	CASSLQGYGYTF
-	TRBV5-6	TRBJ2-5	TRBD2	TGTGCCAGCAGCACTAAAGCGGGGGGGCTTCCAGAGACCCAGTACTTC	CASSTKAGGLPETQYF